This passage covers 16 T cell receptor beta chains from one sample sequenced in a study of beta chain features in type 1 diabetes. For these TCRs, the target antigens are not known. Sequencing targeted expressed TCRB transcripts, as all isolated RNA had been reverse transcribed. The repertoire was sequenced with immunoSEQ multiplex PCR; TCRdb's copy has only in-frame clones and lacks some. The table includes around 140,000 clones, 10% to 15% detected once. Study-level results: When Type 1 diabetes patients were examined, their TCRB CDR3s proved moderately but significantly shorter in all four CD4+ subsets.

Sequencing input: central memory CD4+ T cells from blood. Receptors originate from a man between 18 and 29 years old with type 1 diabetes.

This clone was seen at least ten times. The gene calls are TRBV18 and TRBJ2-3; unclear D gene. This CDR3 spans 15 amino acids. Trimming pared 3 bases from V and 0 bases from J, leaving 10 bases between. Per the germline V gene, CDR1 is KGHSH and CDR2 is LQKENI. CDR3 nucleotide sequence: TGTGCCAGCTCACCCCTCCAGTCTAGCACAGATACGCAGTATTTT. It translates to CASSPLQSSTDTQYF.

The chain is built from TRBV6-6 and TRBJ1-2; the match to TRBD1 covers 12 bases. The J segment lost 4 bases and the V segment lost 3 bases, leaving 3 bases of the junction unmatched. The V gene's germline CDR1 is MNHNY and CDR2 SVGAGI (reference sequence). The CDR3 covers 15 residues. CDR3 residues: CASSYQGQGAYGYTF. The CDR3, as DNA: TGTGCCAGCAGTTATCAGGGACAGGGGGCCTATGGCTACACCTTC.

The chain carries TRBV11-3 and TRBJ2-4; D is ambiguous. From germline, CDR1 is SGHNT and CDR2 YENEEA. The CDR3 length is 12 residues. V was clipped by 6 bases and J by 6 bases, with 9 bases between them. The CDR3 here is CASSSLLNIQYF. The CDR3 DNA reads TGTGCCAGCAGTTCATTACTAAACATTCAGTACTTC.

The table lists this clone with a count of one. The CDR3 reads CASRGPVGNTEAFF. In DNA form, the CDR3 reads TGTGCCAGCAGGGGACCGGTCGGGAACACTGAAGCTTTCTTT. The chain combines TRBV6-5 with TRBJ1-1; D may be TRBD1 (5 bases). V dropped 6 bases and J dropped 1 base, with 12 bases sitting between them. Germline CDR1 MNHEY, CDR2 SVGAGI. The CDR3 has 14 residues.

The V and J genes are TRBV30 and TRBJ1-2; D is ambiguous. This CDR3 has 12 residues. V was clipped by 2 bases and J by 10 bases, with 14 bases between them. Looked up from germline, CDR1 is GTSNPN and CDR2 is SVGIG (reference sequence). The CDR3 DNA reads TGTGCCTGGAGTTTACCCCCCGCCGTCTACACCTTC. Translated: CAWSLPPAVYTF.

The V and J genes are TRBV7-8 and TRBJ1-1, with unresolved D. Trimming pared 2 bases from V and 7 bases from J, leaving 11 bases between. The CDR3 contains 13 residues. Germline-derived CDR1 and CDR2 are SGHVS and FQNEAQ. The CDR3 DNA reads TGTGCCAGCAGCTTACCCGTCTACGATGAAGCTTTCTTT. It translates to CASSLPVYDEAFF.

This clone was counted a few times. V is TRBV5-4 and J is TRBJ2-1; 7 nucleotides agree with TRBD1. The CDR3 sequence is 13 residues long. V gave up 4 bases and J gave up 8 bases; unmatched junction bases: 6. Germline V CDR1 and CDR2: SGHNT, YYREEE (reference sequence). The DNA of the CDR3 is TGTGCCAGCAGCCCCCAAGGGGGCGATGAGCAGTTCTTC. It specifies CASSPQGGDEQFF.

This clone was detected a few times. This sequence joins TRBV9 and TRBJ1-2; 7 positions match TRBD1. The J segment lost 6 bases and the V segment lost 4 bases, leaving 9 bases of the junction unmatched. The CDR3 covers 14 residues. The germline gives CDR1 SGDLS, CDR2 YYNGEE. This chain's CDR3 is CASSPGGQRNGYTF. CDR3 DNA sequence: TGTGCCAGCAGCCCCGGGGGACAGCGAAATGGCTACACCTTC.

On this clone itself: A far larger clone is a single base away, which makes a read error likely. The chain carries TRBV28 and TRBJ1-5; 7 bases map to TRBD1. The CDR3 sequence is 14 residues long. Germline CDR1 is MDHEN and CDR2 is SYDVKM. V gave up 6 bases and J gave up 2 bases; unmatched junction bases: 4. Written as DNA, the CDR3 is TGTGCCAGCAGGCCCGGGACAGGCAATCAGCCCCAGCATTTT. It yields the protein CASRPGTGNQPQHF.

The chain is built from TRBV5-1 and TRBJ2-1; 7 bases are shared with TRBD1. This CDR3 comprises 15 residues. In germline, CDR1 is SGHRS, CDR2 YFSETQ. The junction had 4 bases not matched to a gene; V was cut back by 4 bases and J by 0 bases. As DNA, the CDR3 is TGCGCCAGCAGCGGGGGACAGATCTCCTACAATGAGCAGTTCTTC. It translates to CASSGGQISYNEQFF.

The genes are TRBV30 and TRBJ2-6; D possibly uses TRBD1 or TRBD2 (5 bases each). V was clipped by 8 bases and J by 2 bases, with 13 bases between them. Germline V gene lookup returns CDR1 GTSNPN and CDR2 SVGIG (reference sequence). This CDR3 region has 14 residues. The CDR3 nucleotides are TGTGCCATTTTAGTGGGGGCTGGGGCCAACGTCCTGACTTTC. It translates to CAILVGAGANVLTF. Together with reference TRBV30 and TRBJ2-6, the CDR3 gives the full variable domain: SQTIHQWPATLVQPVGSPLSLECTVEGTSNPNLYWYRQAAGRGLQLLFYSVGIGQISSEVPQNLSASRPQDRQFILSSKKLLLSDSGFYLCAILVGAGANVLTFGAGSRLTVL.

This clone has a handful of counts. The rearrangement uses TRBV2 and TRBJ1-1; D is unclear. Per germline, CDR1 SNHLY and CDR2 FYNNEI. Trimming shortened V by 5 bases and J by 0 bases, and 7 bases separated the two germline ends. The CDR3 loop spans 13 amino acids. The CDR3 DNA is TGTGCCAGCAGTTCCCTCTTGAACACTGAAGCTTTCTTT. It is translated as CASSSLLNTEAFF.

This clone was recorded a few times. The chain has TRBV4-2 and TRBJ2-1, with TRBD2 as a possible D gene (5 bases). The germline gives CDR1 LGHNA, CDR2 YNFKEQ. V dropped 0 bases and J dropped 6 bases, with 12 bases sitting between them. This CDR3 spans 15 amino acids. The CDR3 is CASSQDLRVVNEQFF. In DNA form, the CDR3 reads TGTGCCAGCAGCCAAGACTTGAGGGTAGTCAATGAGCAGTTCTTC.

J is TRBJ1-6 and V is TRBV11-3; no clear D gene. Germline V gene data show CDR1 as SGHNT and CDR2 as YENEEA. Trimming left V 5 bases short and J 3 bases short, with 8 bases between. The CDR3 loop spans 14 amino acids. Here the CDR3 DNA reads TGTGCCAGCAGCCTGGACGGCTATAATTCACCCCTCCACTTT. This codes for CASSLDGYNSPLHF.

This chain links TRBV9 with TRBJ2-3; 10 positions match TRBD2. From germline, CDR1 is SGDLS and CDR2 YYNGEE. The CDR3 consists of 18 residues. Unmatched junction bases numbered 14, after V lost 4 bases and J lost 3 bases. This CDR3 reads CASSFRPIAGGGTDTQYF. CDR3 DNA: TGTGCCAGCAGCTTCCGACCTATAGCGGGGGGAGGGACAGATACGCAGTATTTT.

This clone was observed a handful of times. The chain combines TRBV5-1 with TRBJ2-7; D may correspond to TRBD1 or TRBD2 (5 bases each). The CDR3 covers 15 residues. Germline-derived CDR1 and CDR2 are SGHRS and YFSETQ. Trimming took off 4 bases at V and 6 bases at J, with 20 bases between the two ends. The CDR3 DNA is TGCGCCAGCAGCCTCCGCCAGGGAGTCCGACTCGAGCAGTACTTC. Amino acid sequence: CASSLRQGVRLEQYF.